Following are 15 T cell receptor beta chains from one sample sequenced in a study of T cell responses to AZD1222 COVID-19 vaccine. Sequencing used immunoSEQ multiplex PCR; TCRdb keeps in-frame clones, though not all of them. The profile shows 190,000 or so clones, over 85% of them singletons. Sequences were derived from peripheral blood, sampled 28 days after the second AZD1222 dose. These receptors all stem from an adult who received the AZD1222 COVID-19 vaccine.

The rearrangement joins TRBV27 to TRBJ1-6, with D possibly being TRBD1 (5 bases). The CDR3 runs 14 residues. V was clipped by 4 bases and J by 5 bases, with 9 bases between them. The germline V gene encodes CDR1 MNHEY and CDR2 SMNVEV (reference sequence). As DNA, the CDR3 is TGTGCCAGCAGTTGGGTGGGGCATAATTCACCCCTCCACTTT. Protein product: CASSWVGHNSPLHF.

CDR3 loop: CASSESGVGELFF. CDR3 bases: TGCGCCAGCAGTGAGTCGGGTGTCGGGGAGCTGTTTTTT. The chain employs TRBV10-1 and TRBJ2-2, with D uncertain. The CDR3 has 13 amino acids. Germline-derived CDR1 and CDR2 are WNHNN and SYGVQD (reference sequence). The germline V and J ends were trimmed by 0 bases and 7 bases, with 6 bases remaining between them.

The chain employs TRBV3-1 (or the pseudogene TRBV3-2) and TRBJ1-1; 9 bases align to TRBD1. V gave up 5 bases and J gave up 4 bases; unmatched junction bases: 5. CDR3 length: 14 residues. Germline-derived CDR1 and CDR2 are LGHDT and YNNKEL (reference sequence). CDR3 sequence: CASSVKTGGTEAFF. The CDR3 DNA sequence: TGTGCCAGCAGCGTCAAGACAGGGGGCACTGAAGCTTTCTTT.

This clone was observed a single time. This chain links TRBV18 with TRBJ1-2; unclear D gene. The CDR3 is 14 amino acids. CDR1 is KGHSH, CDR2 LQKENI, per germline. The ends were cut back, 6 bases at V and 7 bases at J, with 18 bases in the middle. This CDR3 is CASSPNRDAGGYTF. CDR3 nucleotide sequence: TGTGCCAGCTCTCCTAATCGGGATGCCGGTGGCTACACCTTC.

The chain joins TRBV28 to TRBJ1-5; D remains ambiguous. The CDR3 contains 13 residues. Germline CDR1 is MDHEN and CDR2 is SYDVKM. V shed 8 bases and J shed 0 bases, with 8 bases lying between them. CDR3 in amino acids: CASGRNSNQPQHF. CDR3 sequence (DNA): TGTGCCAGCGGGCGGAATAGCAATCAGCCCCAGCATTTT.

The chain employs TRBV7-2 and TRBJ2-7, with D maybe TRBD1 (5 bases). V was shortened by 5 bases and J by 2 bases, with 19 bases between the two germline ends. This CDR3 comprises 16 residues. Germline values: CDR1 SGHTA, CDR2 FQGNSA. This chain's CDR3 is CASSVGLAGYTYEQYF. DNA for the CDR3: TGTGCCAGCAGCGTAGGGTTGGCAGGGTATACCTACGAGCAGTACTTC.

The chain is built from TRBV6-2 or TRBV6-3 and TRBJ1-5; 7 nucleotides align to TRBD1. V was clipped by 6 bases and J by 6 bases; unmatched bases: 11. The germline V gene encodes CDR1 MNHEY and CDR2 SVGEGT. There are 15 residues in the CDR3. CDR3 bases: TGTGCCAGCAGCCAGGGACAGTGGGCGTCTCAGCCCCAGCATTTT. Protein product: CASSQGQWASQPQHF.

V usage is TRBV12-3 or TRBV12-4 and J usage is TRBJ1-4, with 7 bases lining up with TRBD1. J lost 8 bases, V lost 3 bases, and 3 bases had no gene match. The CDR3 runs 13 residues. The chain's CDR3 is CASSFMTGEKLFF. CDR3 bases: TGTGCCAGCAGTTTCATGACAGGGGAAAAACTGTTTTTT.

The chain combines TRBV4-3 with TRBJ1-3; D is unresolved. Germline CDR1 and CDR2: LGHNA and YSLEER. Trimming stripped 0 bases from V and 1 base from J, with 7 bases between. The CDR3 is 15 amino acids. The CDR3 sequence: CASSQDFQSGNTIYF. CDR3 DNA sequence: TGCGCCAGCAGCCAAGATTTCCAGTCTGGAAACACCATATATTTT.

This sequence joins TRBV7-9 and TRBJ1-1, with 8 nucleotides matching TRBD1. Germline trimming cut 5 bases from V and 2 bases from J; bases unmatched to any gene: 7. The CDR3 totals 15 residues. Germline values: CDR1 SEHNR, CDR2 FQNEAQ (reference sequence). CDR3 nucleotide sequence: TGTGCCAGCAGCGCCGGGACAGGACGTAACACTGAAGCTTTCTTT. Translating gives CASSAGTGRNTEAFF.

The chain carries TRBV30 and TRBJ2-7; D possibly corresponds to TRBD1 (5 bases). V was trimmed by 0 bases and J by 7 bases, leaving 16 bases between them. Germline V gene lookup returns CDR1 GTSNPN and CDR2 SVGIG (reference sequence). The CDR3 has 14 residues. In nucleotides, the CDR3 is TGTGCCTGGAGTGTAGGGGCCACCTACGATGAGCAGTACTTC. Encoded protein: CAWSVGATYDEQYF.

The chain joins TRBV12-5 to TRBJ2-1, with D uncertain. CDR3 size: 16 residues. The ends were cut back, 5 bases at V and 0 bases at J, with 14 bases in the middle. CDR1 is LGHNT and CDR2 is FRNRAP in the germline V gene. The DNA of the CDR3 is TGTGCTAGTGGTGGTTTAGGCCTAAGCTCCTACAATGAGCAGTTCTTC. Translated: CASGGLGLSSYNEQFF.

The chain is built from TRBV10-3 and TRBJ1-2; no reliable D call. Trimming cost V 0 bases and J 10 bases, with 6 bases left between them. This CDR3 comprises 11 residues. Germline V gene sequence: CDR1 ENHRY, CDR2 SYGVKD. CDR3 nucleotide sequence: TGTGCCATCAGTGAGTCGGCGGCCTACACCTTC. Its translation: CAISESAAYTF.

V and J are TRBV4-2 and TRBJ1-3; TRBD1 might be the D (6 bases). CDR3 length: 17 residues. V lost 3 bases, J lost 4 bases, and 19 bases lay in between. The germline CDR1 and CDR2 sequences are LGHNA and YNFKEQ. Here the CDR3 reads CASSHGDRSGNGNTIYF. The CDR3 nucleotides read TGTGCCAGCAGCCATGGCGACAGGTCGGGGAACGGAAACACCATATATTTT.

The J gene is TRBJ1-2, the V gene TRBV7-9; TRBD1 might be the D (5 bases). With 1 base removed from V and 3 bases from J, the gap between germline ends came to 15 bases. The germline V gene has CDR1 SEHNR and CDR2 FQNEAQ (reference sequence). The CDR3 totals 16 residues. In DNA, the CDR3 is TGTGCCAGCAGCTTAGAGTGGACACCCTCCCACTATGGCTACACCTTC. Its protein is CASSLEWTPSHYGYTF.